This TCR beta chain was observed in a study of blood T cell repertoires in COVID-19. Study-wide context: Acute-phase and convalescent COVID-19 samples originated in the United States, Italy and Spain. PBMCs, B-cell-depleted T cells, or T cells provided the cDNA or gDNA that made up the material.

This CDR3 spans 13 amino acids. Trimming removed 5 bases from V and 5 bases from J, with 12 bases in between. Germline V gene sequence: CDR1 SGHTA, CDR2 FQGTGA. Original processing methods: Reference gene primers were amplified, and this amplification served to estimate nucleated cell counts. The data were produced by immunoSEQ multiplex PCR, yet TCRdb's version contains in-frame clones alone and is incomplete. The V and J calls and clone size were taken over from that table, and D and trimming were inferred from the DNA. Seen here are about 36,000 clones, 70% to 90% observed once, and the top ten hold approximately 2%.

The source material was peripheral blood. The TCR sequence derives from a human donor in a cohort sampled during active COVID-19. This sequence joins TRBV7-3 and TRBJ1-1; D is undetermined. Here the CDR3 reads CASSRDSLTEAFF. The DNA of the CDR3 is TGTGCCAGCAGCCGCGACTCGTTAACTGAAGCTTTCTTT.